Below, 16 T cell receptor beta chains from the same sample are listed, as sequenced in a study of cytomegalovirus exposure and HLA in healthy donors. The data were produced by immunoSEQ multiplex PCR, yet TCRdb's version contains in-frame clones alone and is incomplete. The data show about 98,000 clones, with roughly nine tenths seen just once and roughly 3.7% held by the top ten. The sample comprised PBMCs. Receptors originate from a woman under 40 in good health and CMV-seronegative.

J is TRBJ2-5 and V is TRBV5-4, with D hard to call. Germline V CDR1 and CDR2: SGHNT, YYREEE (reference sequence). The V gene lost 0 bases and the J gene lost 2 bases, with 5 bases spanning the gap. The CDR3 runs 13 residues. This CDR3 reads CASSLGLQETQYF. As DNA, the CDR3 is TGTGCCAGCAGCTTGGGACTTCAAGAGACCCAGTACTTC.

The chain combines TRBV10-1 with TRBJ1-2; 8 bases align to TRBD1. V dropped 6 bases and J dropped 6; count of bases not matched to a gene: 30. The germline V gene has CDR1 WNHNN and CDR2 SYGVQD (reference sequence). The CDR3 contains 21 residues. Here the CDR3 DNA reads TGCGCCAGCAGCCCGATAGGGACAGGTTTGATTGTGGAGTTTACCTCAAATGGCTACACCTTC. Its translation is CASSPIGTGLIVEFTSNGYTF.

This clone was seen just once. V and J are TRBV7-9 and TRBJ2-7; unclear D gene. Germline assignment: CDR1 SEHNR and CDR2 FQNEAQ (reference sequence). V was cut by 6 bases and J by 9 bases, with 15 bases left in between. The length of the CDR3 is 12 residues. CDR3 region: CASRRESTGQYF. The CDR3 nucleotides are TGTGCCAGCAGACGAGAAAGTACGGGGCAGTACTTC. The variable domain in full, with the rest retrieved from reference TRBV7-9 and TRBJ2-7, is DTGVSQNPRHKITKRGQNVTFRCDPISEHNRLYWYRQTLGQGPEFLTYFQNEAQLEKSRLLSDRFSAERPKGSFSTLEIQRTEQGDSAMYLCASRRESTGQYFGPGTRLTVT.

This clone was found once. J is TRBJ1-6 and V is TRBV5-1; TRBD1 matches at 8 bases. Trimming took 7 bases from V and 7 from J; bases not matched to a gene: 10. The CDR3 runs 15 residues. Germline V lookup: CDR1 SGHRS, CDR2 YFSETQ. CDR3 nucleotide sequence: TGCGCCAGCCGGGACACCCAGGGGGCAAATTCACCCCTCCACTTT. Its protein product is CASRDTQGANSPLHF.

V is TRBV2 and J is TRBJ1-1; a possible D gene is TRBD1 (6 bases). There are 14 residues in the CDR3. The ends were cut back, 7 bases at V and 13 bases at J, with 25 bases in the middle. CDR1 SNHLY and CDR2 FYNNEI come from the germline V gene. CDR3 nucleotide sequence: TGTGCCAGCAAAGGGACCCGGGACACTGGTTTTGTTTTCTTT. Translating gives CASKGTRDTGFVFF.

The rearrangement uses TRBV7-2 and TRBJ1-2; 9 positions match TRBD1. Unmatched junction bases numbered 8, after V lost 10 bases and J lost 2 bases. The CDR3 loop spans 14 amino acids. Germline CDR1 and CDR2: SGHTA and FQGNSA. The CDR3 DNA reads as TGTGCCATCCACGGGACAGGGATCAACTATGGCTACACCTTC. Its protein is CAIHGTGINYGYTF.

The chain joins TRBV5-6 to TRBJ2-3, with D perhaps TRBD2 (5 bases). Trimming cost V 5 bases and J 2 bases, with 12 bases left between them. Germline V gives CDR1 SGHDT, CDR2 YYEEEE. The CDR3 extends over 14 amino acids. The CDR3 protein is CASSPGILTDTQYF. In DNA form, the CDR3 reads TGTGCCAGCAGTCCCGGGATCCTCACAGATACGCAGTATTTT.

This clone occurred once. The V gene is TRBV2, the J gene TRBJ2-7; TRBD2 is a possible D gene (6 bases). CDR1 and CDR2 (germline): SNHLY, FYNNEI. The length of the CDR3 is 13 residues. Trimming cost V 6 bases and J 5 bases, with 14 bases left between them. As DNA, the CDR3 is TGTGCCAGCAGGACTAGGAGTTGGGACGAGCAGTACTTC. This codes for CASRTRSWDEQYF.

V gene TRBV10-3 combines with J gene TRBJ2-5, with 13 bases fitting TRBD2. The CDR3 sequence is 18 residues long. In germline, CDR1 is ENHRY, CDR2 SYGVKD. V was pared by 4 bases and J by 5 bases, with 13 bases of the junction left unmatched. CDR3 DNA: TGTGCCATCAGTGGCTATGGACTAGCGGGAGCGGTAGGGGAGACCCAGTACTTC. This sequence encodes CAISGYGLAGAVGETQYF.

The rearrangement joins TRBV7-9 to TRBJ2-1, with D unresolved. V was cut by 6 bases and J by 5 bases, with 2 bases left in between. Germline V gene lookup returns CDR1 SEHNR and CDR2 FQNEAQ (reference sequence). The CDR3 has 10 residues. CDR3 in DNA: TGTGCCAGCAGTAACAATGAGCAGTTCTTC. This translates into CASSNNEQFF.

The chain has TRBV4-1 and TRBJ1-1; the D is unclear. The CDR3 length is 13 residues. V was trimmed by 0 bases and J by 5 bases, leaving 7 bases between them. Germline lookup yields CDR1 MGHRA and CDR2 YSYEKL. The DNA of the CDR3 is TGCGCCAGCAGCCAAGAGACGGGGACTGAAGCTTTCTTT. Protein product: CASSQETGTEAFF.

This clone was seen just once. This chain uses TRBV7-6 with TRBJ2-1, with 8 bases aligning to TRBD1. Germline V gene lookup returns CDR1 SGHVS and CDR2 FNYEAQ. CDR3 length: 16 residues. Trimming cost V 0 bases and J 2 bases; bases outside gene matches: 3. The CDR3 DNA reads TGTGCCAGCAGCTTAGCGGGGACAGGAGCCTACAATGAGCAGTTCTTC. This gives the protein CASSLAGTGAYNEQFF.

V usage is TRBV5-4 and J usage is TRBJ1-2, with D perhaps matching TRBD1 (5 bases). The germline gives CDR1 SGHNT, CDR2 YYREEE (reference sequence). This CDR3 is 14 amino acids long. With 4 bases removed from V and 4 bases from J, the gap between germline ends came to 14 bases. CDR3 amino acids: CASSARSGFYGYTF. DNA of the CDR3: TGTGCCAGCAGCGCCAGGTCAGGGTTCTATGGCTACACCTTC.

The table lists this clone with a few counts. The genes are TRBV15 and TRBJ2-1; a possible D gene is TRBD1 (6 bases). V lost 4 bases, J lost 8 bases, and 12 bases lay in between. Looked up from germline, CDR1 is LNHNV and CDR2 is YYDKDF (reference sequence). This CDR3 spans 13 amino acids. CDR3 sequence (DNA): TGTGCCACCAGCACAGGGGCGCTTGATGAGCAGTTCTTC. Residues: CATSTGALDEQFF.

The chain has TRBV7-6 and TRBJ2-1; D possibly corresponds to TRBD1 (6 bases). Per the germline V gene, CDR1 is SGHVS and CDR2 is FNYEAQ. V lost 2 bases and J lost 6, with 14 bases in between. The CDR3 has 15 amino acids. This CDR3 reads CASSLNRERVNEQFF. The CDR3 coding sequence is TGTGCCAGCAGCTTAAACAGGGAAAGAGTCAATGAGCAGTTCTTC. Using reference TRBV7-6 and TRBJ2-1 for the parts outside the CDR3, the full variable domain is GAGVSQSPRYKVTKRGQDVALRCDPISGHVSLYWYRQALGQGPEFLTYFNYEAQQDKSGLPNDRFSAERPEGSISTLTIQRTEQRDSAMYRCASSLNRERVNEQFFGPGTRLTVL.

The J gene is TRBJ1-4, the V gene TRBV27; a possible D gene is TRBD1 (6 bases). CDR3 size: 15 residues. CDR1 and CDR2 from the germline V gene are MNHEY and SMNVEV (reference sequence). V was shortened by 5 bases and J by 4 bases, with 14 bases between the two germline ends. The CDR3 nucleotides are TGTGCCAGCAGTCCTCGGACAGTCGGTAATGAAAAACTGTTTTTT. It specifies CASSPRTVGNEKLFF.